This TCR beta chain was profiled in a study of blood T cell repertoires in COVID-19. Whole-study context: Material from acute and convalescent COVID-19 was sourced from the United States, Italy and Spain.

Assay: immunoSEQ multiplex PCR; the TCRdb copy retains only in-frame clones and omits some. The profile shows over 300,000 clones, 70% to 90% of them singletons. Trimming took 6 bases from V and 0 from J, leaving 12 bases between them. The CDR3 is 14 residues long. CDR1 and CDR2 (germline): SGHTS, YDEGEE. The V and J genes are TRBV5-8 and TRBJ1-1; tentative D call: TRBD1 (6 bases). Sequenced: peripheral blood. The receptor was derived from a young man who had recovered from COVID-19. In DNA form, the CDR3 reads TGTGCCAGCAACCGGGACACAATGAACACTGAAGCTTTCTTT. Protein sequence: CASNRDTMNTEAFF.